This T cell receptor beta chain is from a study of cytomegalovirus exposure and HLA in healthy donors. About the research overall: A subsequent analysis reported that the roughly 120 validation repertoires were produced on the same platform that had also been used for the 666 first-cohort repertoires.

Turning to this clone: Antigen: not known.

Overall study findings and caveats: Around 160 TCR beta chains were listed as cytomegalovirus-associated. Most TCRs appeared rarely, but some public TCRs recurred in many donors.

The donors were in the roughly 130-subject validation cohort, distinct from the approximately 670-subject first cohort. Repertoires were generated with immunoSEQ multiplex PCR, while TCRdb's copy carries only in-frame clones and drops some. The data show more than 55,000 clones, roughly nine tenths seen once. V lost 8 bases, J lost 7 bases, and 10 bases stayed unmatched. The CDR3 totals 14 residues. Per the germline V gene, CDR1 is MDHEN and CDR2 is SYDVKM. V is TRBV28 and J is TRBJ2-1; 8 positions match TRBD2. The sample was PBMCs. The origin of this receptor is a woman aged 18-29 years in good health and CMV-seronegative. In DNA, the CDR3 is TGTGCCAGCCACCGGGCTAGCGGGCTAAATGAGCAGTTCTTC. This gives the protein CASHRASGLNEQFF.